These T cell receptor beta chains were read from a single sample in a study of blood T cells in healthy people across ages. From the 5' RACE reads, TCRdb called clonotypes with MiXCR, one entry per CDR3 protein. This sample has around 790,000 distinct CDR3 sequences, with 40% to 50% found just once. The source material was blood. These TCRs come from a man aged 55 to 70 in good health. Each CDR3 is given without its conserved first and last residue.

len,v_gene,j_gene,CDR3aa
13,TRBV9,TRBJ2-5,ASSVGGASQETQY
12,TRBV4-1,TRBJ1-3,ASSQEGQGNTIY
17,TRBV21-1,TRBJ1-5,ASNKSIWAGFLSNQPQH
12,TRBV11-3,TRBJ2-1,ASSFTTSANEQF
15,TRBV6-5,TRBJ2-1,ASSFTLTGWANNEQF
14,TRBV28,TRBJ2-6,ATMDSVNSGANVLT
15,TRBV4-1,TRBJ1-2,ASSPSVGQGVGYGYT
8,TRBV7-9,TRBJ1-2,ASKGDGYT
13,TRBV3-1,TRBJ2-1,ASSQGGVAYNEQF
14,TRBV5-4,TRBJ2-7,ASSNPDRGGPYEQY
12,TRBV12-3/TRBV12-4,TRBJ2-6,ASSWGGGANVLT
15,TRBV12-3/TRBV12-4,TRBJ2-1,ASSFSQRGGYYNEQF
14,TRBV5-1,TRBJ2-6,ASSLAGGRGANVLT
13,TRBV11-3,TRBJ2-1,ASRGTRTGKNEQF
11,TRBV2,TRBJ2-3,ASTGTSGSTQY
13,TRBV7-2,TRBJ1-6,ASSLGDRVDSPLH
15,TRBV4-3,TRBJ1-5,ASSPGRAKYSNQPQH
12,TRBV11-2,TRBJ2-4,ASSGSIAKNIQY
10,TRBV7-2,TRBJ1-6,ASSSNDSPLH
13,TRBV27,TRBJ2-3,ASSLGTLGADTQY
12,TRBV29-1,TRBJ2-5,SVGSGGANNEQY
20,TRBV7-8,TRBJ2-3,AGSLRGLLGLAGQKGWDTQY
14,TRBV21-1,.,ASSIQTGSSGNEQY
13,TRBV7-2,TRBJ1-5,ASSLKGTDSQPQH
12,TRBV14,TRBJ2-3,ASSGHLSADTQY
13,TRBV7-8,TRBJ2-4,ASSPAGVAKNIQY
14,TRBV24-1,TRBJ2-5,ATSDVSGPSWGEQY
14,TRBV4-3,TRBJ2-5,ASSQDHPAPGGTQY
13,TRBV12-3/TRBV12-4,TRBJ2-3,ASGDREGDTDTQY
12,TRBV20-1,TRBJ1-1,SARPGVSNTEAF
13,TRBV20-1,TRBJ1-1,SARDQSEANTEAF
12,TRBV3-1,TRBJ1-2,ASSQHGPEYGYT
11,TRBV5-1,TRBJ2-3,ASSGVGTDTQY
14,TRBV5-1,TRBJ2-6,ASSLVPRTKTNVLT
14,TRBV12-3/TRBV12-4,TRBJ1-2,ASNLGGAGTAHGYT
14,TRBV11-2,TRBJ2-4,ASSSGLVLAKNIQY
14,TRBV6-2/TRBV6-3,TRBJ2-3,ASSAPAATSTDTQY
12,TRBV9,TRBJ1-6,ASSVTHYNSPLH
13,TRBV4-3,TRBJ2-4,ASSQDTGLLNTQY
13,TRBV5-6,TRBJ2-7,ASSLDRSSVNEQY
14,TRBV6-6,TRBJ2-5,ATGEGQGAQGETQY
11,TRBV4-3,.,ASSLGTTDEQY
14,TRBV7-8,TRBJ2-7,ASSLTPGSSSYEQY
12,TRBV7-9,TRBJ2-5,ASSSGQGSYELY
13,TRBV5-1,TRBJ2-5,ASSLNGVEAETQY
16,TRBV5-1,TRBJ2-2,ASSSGMGGSSNTGELF
12,TRBV30,TRBJ2-3,AWRAGGPTDTQY
14,TRBV3-1,TRBJ2-1,ASSPFAGVVGSEQF
11,TRBV27,TRBJ2-5,ASSTTHQETQY
15,TRBV7-2,TRBJ2-5,ASSLGLGDRAEETQY
10,TRBV2,.,ASSDYAAEQY
14,TRBV10-3,TRBJ1-1,AISGEPTGLGTEAF
11,TRBV5-5,TRBJ1-4,ASSIATNEKLF
16,TRBV2,TRBJ1-5,ASSELFFGTESNQPQH
12,TRBV7-9,TRBJ2-2,ASSLWRQDGELF
12,TRBV6-5,TRBJ2-7,ASSFRQGIYEQY
13,TRBV24-1,TRBJ2-5,ATSDRQGVIETQY
16,TRBV7-2,TRBJ2-7,ASSLQGGLAGGSYEQY
11,TRBV12-3/TRBV12-4,TRBJ1-4,AGSLERGEKLF